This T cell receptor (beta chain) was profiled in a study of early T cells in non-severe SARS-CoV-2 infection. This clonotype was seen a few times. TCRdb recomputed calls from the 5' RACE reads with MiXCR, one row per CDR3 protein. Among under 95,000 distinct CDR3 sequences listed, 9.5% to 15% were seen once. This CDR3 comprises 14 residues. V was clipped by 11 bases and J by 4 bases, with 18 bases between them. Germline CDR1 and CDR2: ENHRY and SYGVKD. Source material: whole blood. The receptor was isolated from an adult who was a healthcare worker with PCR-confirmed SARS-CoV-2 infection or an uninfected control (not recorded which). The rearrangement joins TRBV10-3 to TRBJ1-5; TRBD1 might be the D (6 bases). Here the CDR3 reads CASALGGLNQPQHF. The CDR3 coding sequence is TGTGCCTCAGCTTTGGGGGGCCTAAATCAGCCCCAGCATTTT.